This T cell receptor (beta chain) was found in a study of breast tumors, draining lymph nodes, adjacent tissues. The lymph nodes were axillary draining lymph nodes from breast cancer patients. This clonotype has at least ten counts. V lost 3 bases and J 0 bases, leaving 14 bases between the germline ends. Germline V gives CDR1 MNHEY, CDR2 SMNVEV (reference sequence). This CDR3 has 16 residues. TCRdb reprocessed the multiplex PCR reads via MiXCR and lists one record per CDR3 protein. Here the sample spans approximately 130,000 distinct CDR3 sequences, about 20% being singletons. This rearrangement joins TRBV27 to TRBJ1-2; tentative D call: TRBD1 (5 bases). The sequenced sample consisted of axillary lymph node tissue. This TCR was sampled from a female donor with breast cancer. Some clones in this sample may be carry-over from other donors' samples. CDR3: CASSFSGTGANYGYTF. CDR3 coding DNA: TGTGCCAGCAGTTTTTCGGGTACAGGAGCTAACTATGGCTACACCTTC.